This T cell receptor beta chain emerged from a study of cytomegalovirus exposure and HLA in healthy donors. Study information: A prior analysis found some 110 million unique TCR beta sequences from around 190 million T cells. General study findings and limits: TCR beta V- and J-gene trimming, according to a later analysis, was linked to a missense DCLRE1C variant. Investigators reported more than 150 TCR beta chains as tied to cytomegalovirus. Across donors, sequencing depth was assumed by presence/absence analyses to be roughly uniform.

This clone was recorded once. Its antigen is currently unknown. PCR used 60 Vbeta primers and 13 Jbeta primers. Sequenced by immunoSEQ multiplex PCR; TCRdb stores in-frame clones only, minus some. The data show some 110,000 clones, about 70% seen once. V lost 5 bases and J 0 bases, leaving 8 bases between the germline ends. CDR1 MNHEY and CDR2 SMNVEV come from the germline V gene (reference sequence). This CDR3 is built from 14 residues. The source material was PBMCs. The rearrangement links TRBV27 to TRBJ1-3; D is undetermined. The sequence was obtained from a woman aged 30 to 39 in good health and CMV-seronegative. In nucleotides, the CDR3 is TGTGCCAGCAGTCTAACGAACTCTGGAAACACCATATATTTT. This gives the protein CASSLTNSGNTIYF.